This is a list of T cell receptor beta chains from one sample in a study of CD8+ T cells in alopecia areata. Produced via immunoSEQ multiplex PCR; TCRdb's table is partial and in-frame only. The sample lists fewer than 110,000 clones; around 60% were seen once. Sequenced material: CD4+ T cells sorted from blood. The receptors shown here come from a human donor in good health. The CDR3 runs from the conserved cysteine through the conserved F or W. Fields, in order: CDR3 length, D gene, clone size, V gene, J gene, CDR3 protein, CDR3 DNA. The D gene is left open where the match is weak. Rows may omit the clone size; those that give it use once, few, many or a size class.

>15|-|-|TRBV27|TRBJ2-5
CASSPRPRGGETQYF
TGTGCCAGCAGTCCCCGCCCGCGGGGTGGGGAGACCCAGTACTTC
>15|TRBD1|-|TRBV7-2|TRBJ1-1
CASSTRGTGGQVAFF
TGTGCCAGCAGCACGAGGGGGACAGGGGGCCAAGTGGCTTTCTTT
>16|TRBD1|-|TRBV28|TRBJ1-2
CASSRGTGGAGYGYTF
TGTGCCAGCAGCAGGGGGACAGGGGGCGCCGGCTATGGCTACACCTTC
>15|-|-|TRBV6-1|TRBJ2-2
CASSVLQGIGGELFF
TGTGCCAGCAGCGTCCTCCAGGGCATTGGGGGGGAGCTGTTTTTT
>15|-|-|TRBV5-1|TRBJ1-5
CASSFPYTRAQPQHF
TGCGCCAGCAGCTTCCCCTATACCAGGGCCCAGCCCCAGCATTTT
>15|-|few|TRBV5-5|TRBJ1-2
CASSPGRARNYGYTF
TGTGCCAGCAGCCCAGGACGGGCCCGTAACTATGGCTACACCTTC
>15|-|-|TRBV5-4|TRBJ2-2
CASSLSQGNTGELFF
TGTGCCAGCAGCTTGTCCCAGGGTAACACCGGGGAGCTGTTTTTT
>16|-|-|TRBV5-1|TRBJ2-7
CASSPSLHWRDYEQYF
TGCGCCAGCAGCCCCTCTTTACATTGGAGAGATTACGAGCAGTACTTC
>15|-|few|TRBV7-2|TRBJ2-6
CASSLVDSGANVLTF
TGTGCCAGCAGCTTAGTAGACTCTGGGGCCAACGTCCTGACTTTC
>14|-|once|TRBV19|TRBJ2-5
CASSISGPQGTQYF
TGTGCCAGTAGTATATCCGGCCCTCAGGGGACCCAGTACTTC
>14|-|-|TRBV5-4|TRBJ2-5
CASSLLGFQETQYF
TGTGCCAGCAGCTTGCTAGGGTTCCAAGAGACCCAGTACTTC
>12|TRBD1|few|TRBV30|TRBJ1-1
CACKTGGTEAFF
TGTGCCTGTAAGACAGGGGGCACTGAAGCTTTCTTT
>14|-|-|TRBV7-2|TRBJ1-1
CASSFRQGSTEAFF
TGTGCCAGCAGCTTTCGGCAGGGAAGCACTGAAGCTTTCTTT
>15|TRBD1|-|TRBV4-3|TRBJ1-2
CASSPSMGQGGGYTF
TGCGCCAGCAGCCCCTCCATGGGACAGGGAGGTGGCTACACCTTC
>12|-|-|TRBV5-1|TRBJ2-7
CASAVEGHEQYF
TGCGCCAGCGCCGTAGAGGGGCACGAGCAGTACTTC
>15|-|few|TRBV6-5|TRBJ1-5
CASSSQVNNNQPQHF
TGTGCCAGCAGTTCCCAAGTGAACAACAATCAGCCCCAGCATTTT
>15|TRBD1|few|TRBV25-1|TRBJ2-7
CASSEAGTGGYEQYF
TGTGCCAGCAGTGAAGCCGGGACAGGGGGCTACGAGCAGTACTTC
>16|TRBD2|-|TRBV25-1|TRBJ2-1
CASSPERGLRGNEQFF
TGTGCCAGCAGTCCTGAGCGGGGGTTACGGGGGAATGAGCAGTTCTTC
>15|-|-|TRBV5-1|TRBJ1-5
CASSLQGGGNQPQHF
TGCGCCAGCAGCTTGCAGGGAGGCGGCAATCAGCCCCAGCATTTT
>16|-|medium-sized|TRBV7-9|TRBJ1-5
CASSLVTFSINQPQHF
TGTGCCAGCAGCTTAGTAACGTTCAGTATTAATCAGCCCCAGCATTTT
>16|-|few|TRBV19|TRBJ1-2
CASTSPGRDKRNGYTF
TGTGCCAGTACCTCCCCCGGCCGGGACAAGAGAAATGGCTACACCTTC
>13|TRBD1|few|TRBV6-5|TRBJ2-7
CASSQTGNYEQYF
TGTGCCAGCAGTCAGACAGGGAACTACGAGCAGTACTTC
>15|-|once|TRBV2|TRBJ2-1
CASSAIVTPYNEQFF
TGTGCCAGCAGTGCTATTGTAACTCCCTACAATGAGCAGTTCTTC
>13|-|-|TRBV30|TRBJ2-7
CAWSRGGGHEQYF
TGTGCCTGGAGTCGAGGAGGGGGACACGAGCAGTACTTC
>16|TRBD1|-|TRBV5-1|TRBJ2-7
CASSFLGQGNSDEQYF
TGCGCCAGCAGCTTCTTGGGACAGGGGAATTCTGACGAGCAGTACTTC
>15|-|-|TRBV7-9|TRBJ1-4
CASSPGGGRDEKLFF
TGTGCCAGCAGCCCGGGAGGAGGGCGGGATGAAAAACTGTTTTTT
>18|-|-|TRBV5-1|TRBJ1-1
CASSLPPGQLDMNTEAFF
TGCGCCAGCAGCTTGCCACCTGGACAGCTAGACATGAACACTGAAGCTTTCTTT
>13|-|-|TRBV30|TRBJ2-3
CAWSVFGADTQYF
TGTGCCTGGAGTGTATTCGGAGCAGATACGCAGTATTTT
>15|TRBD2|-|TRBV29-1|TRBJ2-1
CSVEGAGGSYNEQFF
TGCAGCGTTGAGGGAGCGGGGGGCTCCTACAATGAGCAGTTCTTC
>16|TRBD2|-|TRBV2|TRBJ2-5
CASTGTSGGHQETQYF
TGTGCCAGCACTGGGACTAGCGGGGGCCACCAAGAGACCCAGTACTTC
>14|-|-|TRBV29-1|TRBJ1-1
CSVVRAGVFTEAFF
TGCAGCGTTGTCAGAGCGGGGGTTTTCACTGAAGCTTTCTTT
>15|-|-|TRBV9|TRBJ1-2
CASSVEVRETGGLTF
TGTGCCAGCAGCGTAGAGGTCAGGGAGACCGGTGGACTCACCTTC
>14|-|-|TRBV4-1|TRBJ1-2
CASSQDGLRYGYTF
TGCGCCAGCAGCCAAGATGGCCTCCGTTATGGCTACACCTTC